The clone carrying this T cell receptor beta chain occurred once. This CDR3 comprises 16 residues. Germline-derived CDR1 and CDR2 are SGHVS and FQNEAQ. Unmatched junction bases numbered 12, after V lost 3 bases and J lost 4 bases. The data are from a study of T cell changes during pregnancy in multiple sclerosis. Clones were read by immunoSEQ multiplex PCR, and TCRdb kept only the in-frame ones, dropping some. The repertoire includes tens of thousands of clones, 90% of them detected once, and 1.5% sits in the top ten. Sequencing used peripheral blood, obtained in the third trimester of pregnancy. This TCR was recovered from a female donor with multiple sclerosis, enrolled in a pregnancy study. The chain carries TRBV7-8 and TRBJ2-7; 7 bases align to TRBD2. The CDR3 loop reads CASSFSLSGTIYEQYF. In nucleotides, the CDR3 is TGTGCCAGCAGCTTCTCCTTAAGCGGGACGATTTACGAGCAGTACTTC.